This TCR beta chain was identified during a study of CD8+CD57+ T cells in acquired aplastic anemia. The V gene end was trimmed by 6 bases and the J gene end by 5 bases; junction bases not matched to a gene: 9. The CDR3 runs 13 residues. The germline CDR1 and CDR2 sequences are SQVTM and ANQGSEA. According to the study, genomic DNA was the template for TCR beta VDJ and CDR3 profiling. TCRdb independently ran MiXCR on the reads; one entry per CDR3 protein. The sample contains roughly 130,000 distinct CDR3 sequences, about half of which appear only once. What was sequenced was sorted CD4+, CD8+, or CD8+CD57+ T cells (not recorded which) from PBMCs. V and J are TRBV29-1 and TRBJ1-2; 7 positions agree with TRBD1. This clonotype was sampled from a human donor in good health, serving as a control. CDR3 amino acids: CSVPRTGEYGYTF. The CDR3 coding sequence is TGCAGCGTACCAAGGACAGGCGAATATGGCTACACCTTC.